These 26 T cell receptor beta chains originate from one sample sequenced in a study of T cell changes during pregnancy in multiple sclerosis. Measured with immunoSEQ multiplex PCR; TCRdb has only the in-frame clones, and not every one. The table includes more than 20,000 clones, approximately 89% detected once. Source: CD4+ T cells from peripheral blood mononuclear cells, taken after pregnancy. These receptors all stem from a female donor in good health, enrolled as a control in a pregnancy study.

In its sample, this clone was seen a few times. The J gene is TRBJ2-1, the V gene TRBV4-2; 7 bases align to TRBD2. CDR1 is LGHNA and CDR2 is YNFKEQ in the germline V gene. V was pared by 1 base and J by 0 bases, with 6 bases of the junction left unmatched. CDR3 length: 17 residues. CDR3 nucleotide sequence: TGTGCCAGCAGCCAAGGCCTAGCGGCAGTCTCCTACAATGAGCAGTTCTTC. It specifies CASSQGLAAVSYNEQFF.

This chain uses TRBV5-1 with TRBJ2-3, with TRBD1 identical over 7 bases. The CDR3 is 14 amino acids. Germline V lookup: CDR1 SGHRS, CDR2 YFSETQ. Losses at the gene ends were 8 bases for V and 9 bases for J; bases not matched to a gene: 15. CDR3 bases: TGCGCCAGTAGCCCGGGACAGACGGTAGTAACGCAGTATTTT. It encodes CASSPGQTVVTQYF.

The J gene is TRBJ2-2, the V gene TRBV5-1, with a tentative D call TRBD1 (6 bases). V lost 2 bases to trimming and J lost 5 bases, with 10 bases between them. The CDR3 has 14 amino acids. Looked up from germline, CDR1 is SGHRS and CDR2 is YFSETQ. The CDR3 is CASSFSRGTGELFF. The CDR3 DNA reads TGCGCCAGCAGCTTTTCCAGGGGTACCGGGGAGCTGTTTTTT.

Concerning this clone itself: The junction shows a germline mismatch at one end, possibly a read error. J is TRBJ2-7 and V is TRBV7-7, with 7 bases fitting TRBD1. CDR3 size: 14 residues. Germline V gives CDR1 SSHAT, CDR2 FNYEAQ (reference sequence). The CDR3 loop is CASSPRQGSYEQYF. CDR3 in DNA: TGTGCTAGCAGCCCCAGACAGGGTAGCTACGAGCAGTACTTC.

This chain joins TRBV6-6 and TRBJ1-5; TRBD1 matches at 11 bases. After removal of 8 bases from V and 3 bases from J, the junction contained 3 bases not matched to a gene. The germline V gene has CDR1 MNHNY and CDR2 SVGAGI (reference sequence). CDR3 length equals 14 residues. The CDR3 spells CASGQGASNQPQHF. The CDR3, as DNA: TGTGCCAGCGGACAGGGGGCTTCCAATCAGCCCCAGCATTTT.

The chain has TRBV12-5 and TRBJ1-1; 7 positions match TRBD1. In germline, CDR1 is LGHNT, CDR2 FRNRAP. The CDR3 has 14 residues. V dropped 7 bases and J dropped 4; count of bases not matched to a gene: 9. CDR3 amino acids: CASEKRGGGTEAFF. CDR3 sequence (DNA): TGTGCTAGTGAAAAACGAGGGGGCGGCACTGAAGCTTTCTTT.

The rearrangement uses TRBV6-5 and TRBJ2-1; TRBD2 is a possible D gene (6 bases). The CDR3 length is 15 residues. The V gene lost 0 bases and the J gene lost 6 bases, with 12 bases spanning the gap. The germline V gene encodes CDR1 MNHEY and CDR2 SVGAGI. Here the CDR3 reads CASSYSLAGGNEQFF. Here the CDR3 DNA reads TGTGCCAGCAGTTACTCGTTAGCCGGGGGCAATGAGCAGTTCTTC.

The chain couples TRBV5-8 to TRBJ1-2; D is possibly TRBD1 (5 bases). The CDR3 runs 14 residues. With 1 base removed from V and 4 bases from J, the gap between germline ends came to 11 bases. Germline loops: CDR1 SGHTS, CDR2 YDEGEE. The CDR3 nucleotides read TGTGCCAGCAGCTTGTTCCAGGGATCCTATGGCTACACCTTC. Residues: CASSLFQGSYGYTF. Combining the CDR3 with reference TRBV5-8 and TRBJ1-2 gives the whole variable domain EAGVTQSPTHLIKTRGQQATLRCSPISGHTSVYWYQQALGLGLQFLLWYDEGEERNRGNFPPRFSGRQFPNYSSELNVNALELEDSALYLCASSLFQGSYGYTFGSGTRLTVV.

The chain carries TRBV7-3 and TRBJ1-1, with 8 bases identical to TRBD1. With V trimmed by 4 bases and J by 7 bases, 5 bases remained unmatched. The CDR3 loop spans 13 amino acids. CDR1 is SGHTA and CDR2 is FQGTGA in the germline V gene. The CDR3 here is CASSSTGGGEAFF. CDR3 in DNA: TGTGCCAGCAGCTCCACAGGGGGGGGTGAAGCTTTCTTT.

This rearrangement joins TRBV9 to TRBJ2-5, with D uncertain. V shed 1 base and J shed 5 bases, with 12 bases lying between them. The CDR3 covers 14 residues. Germline assignment: CDR1 SGDLS and CDR2 YYNGEE. CDR3 residues: CASSVSVLVETQYF. CDR3 in DNA: TGTGCCAGCAGCGTATCTGTCCTAGTGGAGACCCAGTACTTC.

The table lists this clone with a few counts. V is TRBV18 and J is TRBJ1-2; 7 nucleotides line up with TRBD1. The V gene end was trimmed by 3 bases and the J gene end by 5 bases; junction bases not matched to a gene: 3. CDR1 KGHSH and CDR2 LQKENI come from the germline V gene. CDR3 length: 13 amino acids. CDR3 sequence: CASSPLGQYGYTF. As DNA, the CDR3 is TGTGCCAGCTCACCCCTGGGACAGTATGGCTACACCTTC.

The V gene is TRBV5-3, the J gene TRBJ2-3; a weak D match, TRBD2 (5 bases). TRBV5-3 is filed as an ORF, its function uncertain. The CDR3 runs to 14 residues. The V and J ends lost 1 base and 5 bases respectively, with 11 bases between them. The CDR3 DNA follows: TGTGCCAGAAGCTTGATAGGGAGACTAGATACGCAGTATTTT. Its protein product is CARSLIGRLDTQYF.

The CDR3 sequence: CASSLVRGSGYTF. The CDR3 DNA is TGTGCCAGCAGCTTAGTCAGGGGGAGCGGCTACACCTTC. The rearrangement joins TRBV11-2 to TRBJ1-2, with TRBD1 matching over 7 bases. The CDR3 is 13 residues long. CDR1 and CDR2 from the germline V gene are SGHAT and FQNNGV. With 1 base clipped from V and 8 bases from J, the junction kept 4 bases outside the gene matches.

The rearrangement joins TRBV25-1 to TRBJ2-7, with 8 bases that match TRBD2. Germline V lookup: CDR1 MGHDK, CDR2 SYGVNS. V trimming: 10 bases; J trimming: 2 bases; junction bases outside the gene matches: 7. This CDR3 has 13 amino acids. The CDR3 loop is CATSGSFPYEQYF. DNA of the CDR3: TGTGCCACAAGCGGGAGTTTCCCCTACGAGCAGTACTTC.

This clone occurred a few times. This chain joins TRBV2 and TRBJ1-3, with 8 nucleotides matching TRBD1. The V segment lost 5 bases and the J segment 4 bases; nucleotides outside the gene matches: 4. Germline V gene sequence: CDR1 SNHLY, CDR2 FYNNEI. There are 14 residues in the CDR3. The CDR3 sequence: CASSRTGLGNTIYF. The CDR3, as DNA: TGTGCCAGCAGTCGGACAGGGCTCGGAAACACCATATATTTT.

Details on this clone: A read error may account for a junction end that differs from germline. The chain is built from TRBV7-7 and TRBJ2-5; TRBD1 agrees at 7 bases. This CDR3 has 14 residues. Germline lookup yields CDR1 SSHAT and CDR2 FNYEAQ (reference sequence). The CDR3 loop is CASSDPWTGETQYF. CDR3 DNA sequence: TGTGCTAGCAGCGACCCTTGGACAGGAGAGACCCAGTACTTC.

In its sample, this clone was seen a few times. The V and J genes are TRBV6-6 and TRBJ2-5; possibly TRBD2 for D (6 bases). V was pared by 5 bases and J by 4 bases, with 8 bases between. This CDR3 spans 12 amino acids. Germline V gene lookup returns CDR1 MNHNY and CDR2 SVGAGI (reference sequence). The CDR3 protein is CASSGSGETQYF. Written as DNA, the CDR3 is TGTGCCAGCAGTGGTAGCGGAGAGACCCAGTACTTC.

This chain's CDR3 is CASSLGAGTGNEKLFF. CDR3 nucleotides: TGTGCCAGCAGCTTAGGGGCAGGGACAGGGAATGAAAAACTGTTTTTT. This rearrangement joins TRBV13 to TRBJ1-4; 9 nucleotides line up with TRBD1. CDR1 and CDR2 from the germline V gene are PRHDT and FYEKMQ (reference sequence). CDR3 size: 16 residues. V shed 0 bases, J shed 5 bases, and the junction held 4 bases outside the gene matches.

In the case of this clone: One end of the junction is discordant with germline, which a read error may explain. The chain employs TRBV5-4 and TRBJ1-1; 12 bases agree with TRBD1. Germline CDR1 is SGHNT and CDR2 is YYREEE (reference sequence). CDR3 length: 13 residues. Here the CDR3 DNA reads TGTGCCAGCAGCTCGTTCCGGGACAGGGGGCTATTTTTT. It translates to CASSSFRDRGLFF.

Only a few counts were recorded for this clone. CDR3 nucleotides: TGTGCCAGCAGCTTGGGACAGGGGAACACTGAAGCTTTCTTT. Translated: CASSLGQGNTEAFF. The chain carries TRBV7-9 and TRBJ1-1; 9 bases are shared with TRBD1. CDR1 is SEHNR and CDR2 is FQNEAQ in the germline V gene (reference sequence). This CDR3 has 14 residues. Trimming took 3 bases from V and 1 from J; bases not matched to a gene: 0. Full variable domain (remainder filled in from reference TRBV7-9 and TRBJ1-1): DTGVSQNPRHKITKRGQNVTFRCDPISEHNRLYWYRQTLGQGPEFLTYFQNEAQLEKSRLLSDRFSAERPKGSFSTLEIQRTEQGDSAMYLCASSLGQGNTEAFFGQGTRLTVV.

This clone was found once. The rearrangement joins TRBV30 to TRBJ1-4; D is uncertain. This CDR3 comprises 13 residues. Germline values: CDR1 GTSNPN, CDR2 SVGIG (reference sequence). V shed 2 bases and J shed 7 bases, with 11 bases lying between them. The chain's CDR3 is CAWSTQAGEKLFF. The CDR3 DNA follows: TGTGCCTGGAGTACTCAGGCGGGTGAAAAACTGTTTTTT.

The chain is built from TRBV1 and TRBJ1-1. TRBV1 is assigned pseudogene status. The CDR3 runs 15 residues. CDR3 DNA sequence: TGCACCAGCAGCCACTGTGACTTTGGGGGGGCTGAAGCTTTCTTT. It codes for CTSSHCDFGGAEAFF.

This chain uses TRBV10-1 with TRBJ2-1; 12 nucleotides align to TRBD2. Germline V gene sequence: CDR1 WNHNN, CDR2 SYGVQD (reference sequence). The J segment lost 5 bases and the V segment lost 4 bases, leaving 6 bases of the junction unmatched. The CDR3 is 16 residues long. The CDR3, as DNA: TGCGCCAGCAGTGGCCGACTAGCGGGGGATAACAATGAGCAGTTCTTC. This gives the protein CASSGRLAGDNNEQFF.

The rearrangement joins TRBV4-3 to TRBJ2-6, with 7 bases matching TRBD2. Per germline, CDR1 LGHNA and CDR2 YSLEER. Trimming took 7 bases from V and 4 from J; bases not matched to a gene: 16. The CDR3 is 18 amino acids. The CDR3 here is CASNPDAGDSGGANVLTF. The CDR3 nucleotides are TGCGCCAGCAACCCAGACGCGGGGGACTCGGGGGGGGCCAACGTCCTGACTTTC.

The V and J genes are TRBV27 and TRBJ2-2, with TRBD2 matching 13 bases. CDR1 is MNHEY, CDR2 SMNVEV, per germline (reference sequence). The junction had 7 bases not matched to a gene; V was cut back by 5 bases and J by 7 bases. This CDR3 region has 16 residues. The CDR3 DNA reads TGTGCCAGCAGTCGGACTAGCGGGAGATTAGACGGGGAGCTGTTTTTT. This sequence encodes CASSRTSGRLDGELFF.

In its sample, this clone was seen once. V usage is TRBV19 and J usage is TRBJ2-3; TRBD1 matches at 7 bases. Per germline, CDR1 LNHDA and CDR2 SQIVND (reference sequence). The trim removed 4 bases at V and 1 base at J, leaving 5 bases unmatched. This CDR3 is 15 amino acids long. The CDR3 sequence is CASSRDGTGTDTQYF. DNA of the CDR3: TGTGCCAGTAGTAGGGACGGGACAGGCACAGATACGCAGTATTTT. The complete variable domain, with remaining parts taken from reference TRBV19 and TRBJ2-3, reads DGGITQSPKYLFRKEGQNVTLSCEQNLNHDAMYWYRQDPGQGLRLIYYSQIVNDFQKGDIAEGYSVSREKKESFPLTVTSAQKNPTAFYLCASSRDGTGTDTQYFGPGTRLTVL.